The sequence of this T cell receptor beta chain was determined in a study of blood T cell repertoires in COVID-19 (TCRdb year 2020). In terms of the full investigation: Samples from collaborators originated in the United States, Italy and Spain and spanned both the acute and convalescent phases of COVID-19. The material from the prospective study consisted of cDNA or gDNA derived from T cells, B-cell-depleted T cells, or PBMCs. Subjects who had been exposed to COVID-19, were actively infected with it, or had recovered from it provided the deeply sampled blood TCRbeta repertoires that made up the dataset. A freely available public database, intended as a resource for researchers studying the immune response to SARS-CoV-2, is where the repertoires were released. Samples were obtained from the ongoing ImmuneRACE study (first 160 participants) and from about 1,300 subjects provided by 6 global collaborators. A de-identified subject ID, COVID-19 status, age in years and sex were almost always included in the sample metadata. Where HLA class I and class II types were available, the types were taken from metadata supplied by the sample provider, not from assay-based typing.

The immunoSEQ Assay, a bias-controlled multiplex PCR, was used to amplify TCRbeta CDR3 regions from genomic DNA. Under the source paper's analysis protocol: Nucleated cell counts per sample were estimated from amplification of reference gene primers within the assay. To quantify the absolute abundance of each unique TCRbeta CDR3 rearrangement, sequence reads were collapsed and filtered. Productive Simpson clonality was computed per sample as the square root of Simpson's diversity index over productive rearrangements. TCRdb took this table from immuneACCESS and kept in-frame rearrangements with V and J called. Such tables lack part of the clones; where checked against another copy, unresolved V genes explain under half of the gap, and the rest is unexplained. D and trimming were read from the DNA, whereas the V and J calls and clone size are those reported in that table. The sample table records about 350,000 clones; around 90% of these occur just once. 2.5% to 4% of the sample is in the top ten clones.

About this clone itself: Its antigen has not been determined. Base-call qualities are not available, and no considerably larger clone is one nucleotide away.

General study outcomes and caveats: The amount of clinical and demographic metadata varied by source and participant and was provided uncurated.

A second Seattle source provided samples from volunteer blood donors who had recovered from COVID-19. Each collaborating institution followed its own protocols to collect whole blood in K2EDTA tubes. For TCRbeta analysis, collaborators shipped samples as frozen whole blood, isolated PBMCs, or DNA extracted from either of those sample types. V drops 0 bases and J drops 8 bases, leaving 19 bases in between. The CDR3 measures 16 amino acids from cysteine to phenylalanine. Only the CDR3 DNA is retained, 48 bases long and in frame from the first base. CDR1 and CDR2 are drawn from the germline V gene: LGHNA, YSLEER.

The chain is made from TRBV4-3 and TRBJ1-2; the D gene is perhaps TRBD1, on 5 matching bases. The source of this sequence is a woman between 18 and 30 years old who had recovered from COVID-19. The sequenced sample consisted of peripheral blood. The nucleotide sequence is TGCGCCAGCAGCCAAGATGGGGCAGCCGTTGAAATCGGCTACACCTTC. Translated, it gives CASSQDGAAVEIGYTF.